Sequencing of this T cell receptor beta chain was carried out in a study of T cells in Graves' hyperthyroidism and ophthalmopathy. This clonotype appeared many times. The antigen remains undetermined. Study outcomes and limitations: It was a median about 6 months before onset that the model predicted ophthalmopathy. Blood samples included most of the expanded thyroid clonotypes exceeding 0.001.

The germline V gene has CDR1 SGHTA and CDR2 FQGTGA. The CDR3 is 13 residues long. The V gene lost 0 bases and the J gene lost 7 bases, with 10 bases spanning the gap. Template material for amplifying TCR beta CDR3 regions consisted of RNA transcripts. Carried out on the TCR CDR3, a first-round RT-PCR used the HTBI primer set. TCRdb used MiXCR to reprocess the multiplex PCR reads, holding one entry per CDR3 protein. Seen here are roughly 500,000 distinct CDR3 sequences, around a fifth observed once, and the top ten hold around 54%. The source of this sequence is a woman in her sixties or seventies with Graves' ophthalmopathy. Sequenced: blood. This sequence joins TRBV7-3 and TRBJ2-7; the D is unclear. The DNA for the CDR3 is TGTGCCAGCAGCTTAACGGCCTCCAGTGAGCAGTACTTC. Residues: CASSLTASSEQYF.